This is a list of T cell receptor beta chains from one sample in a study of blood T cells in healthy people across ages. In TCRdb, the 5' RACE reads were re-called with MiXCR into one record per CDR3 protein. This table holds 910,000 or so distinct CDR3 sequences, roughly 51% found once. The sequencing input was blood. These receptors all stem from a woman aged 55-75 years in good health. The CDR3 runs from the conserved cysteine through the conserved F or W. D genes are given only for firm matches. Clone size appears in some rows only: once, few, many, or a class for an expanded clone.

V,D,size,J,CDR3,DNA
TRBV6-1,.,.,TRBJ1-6,CASSEGVSLHF,TGTGCCAGCAGTGAAGGAGTCTCCCTCCACTTT
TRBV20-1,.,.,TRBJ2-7,CSANRLRGLTYNEQYF,TGCAGTGCTAACCGCCTCAGGGGCCTGACCTACAATGAGCAGTACTTC
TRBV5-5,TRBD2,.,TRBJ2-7,CASSLAPGTTYEQYF,TGTGCCAGCAGCTTGGCCCCCGGGACTACCTACGAGCAGTACTTC
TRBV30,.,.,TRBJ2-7,CATSEGHSYEQYF,TGTGCTACCTCTGAAGGGCACTCCTACGAGCAGTACTTC
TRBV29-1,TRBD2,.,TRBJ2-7,CSVETSGSLAYEQYF,TGCAGCGTCGAAACTAGCGGGAGCCTTGCCTACGAGCAGTACTTC
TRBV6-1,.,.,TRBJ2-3,CASSPISGPPGTDTQYF,TGTGCCAGCAGTCCGATCTCCGGACCCCCTGGTACAGATACGCAGTATTTT
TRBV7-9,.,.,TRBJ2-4,CVSSFGQLAKNIQYF,TGTGTCAGCAGCTTTGGACAGCTAGCCAAAAACATTCAGTACTTC
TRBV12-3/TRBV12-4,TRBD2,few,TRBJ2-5,CASSLGGRVRQETQYF,TGTGCCAGCAGTTTGGGCGGGAGGGTACGGCAAGAGACCCAGTACTTC
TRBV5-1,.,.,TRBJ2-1,CAGSPRDFGYNEQFF,TGCGCCGGCAGCCCCCGGGACTTTGGATACAATGAGCAGTTCTTC
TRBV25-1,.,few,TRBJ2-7,CASSRWTYEQYF,TGTGCCAGTTCACGGTGGACATACGAGCAGTACTTC
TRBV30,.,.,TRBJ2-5,CAWSVGGLPGTQYF,TGTGCCTGGAGTGTAGGCGGGCTACCCGGGACCCAGTACTTC
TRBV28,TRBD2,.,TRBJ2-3,CASSLKPTGWTSGRRNTDTQYF,TGTGCCAGCAGTTTAAAACCCACCGGTTGGACTAGCGGGAGAAGGAACACAGATACGCAGTATTTT
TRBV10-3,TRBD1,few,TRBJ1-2,CAISLGLQGAGYGYTF,TGTGCCATCAGTCTGGGTTTACAGGGGGCTGGGTATGGCTACACCTTC
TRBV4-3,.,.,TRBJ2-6,CASSQNRDSGANVLTF,TGCGCCAGCAGCCAAAACAGAGACTCTGGGGCCAACGTCCTGACTTTC
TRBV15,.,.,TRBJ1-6,CATSSEGDSYNSPLHF,TGTGCCACCAGCAGCGAGGGTGACAGCTATAATTCACCCCTCCACTTT
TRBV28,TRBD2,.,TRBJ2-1,CASSSRTSFSNEQFF,TGTGCCAGCAGTTCGCGGACTAGCTTTAGCAATGAGCAGTTCTTC
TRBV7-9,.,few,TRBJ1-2,CASIKAPRGQADGYTF,TGTGCCAGCATTAAGGCACCCCGGGGCCAAGCTGACGGCTACACCTTC